The present entry profiles one T cell receptor beta chain with its context. Its antigen is not identified. Using immunoSEQ multiplex PCR, the repertoire was profiled, and TCRdb retains in-frame clones only, with some absent. The sample contains 20,000 to 30,000 clones, 80% to 90% of which appear only once. This sample was taken from a study of OX40 agonist ivuxolimab in advanced cancers. General observations from the study: CD8+ T cells (on average) carried more expanded clones than CD4+ T cells.

V was pared by 0 bases and J by 4 bases, with 11 bases of the junction left unmatched. This CDR3 comprises 18 residues. From germline, CDR1 is LGHNA and CDR2 YSLEER. V is TRBV4-3 and J is TRBJ2-2, with 7 bases lining up with TRBD2. The source was CD4+ or CD8+ T cells sorted from blood, collected in a trial of the OX40 agonist ivuxolimab. This TCR derives from an adult with an advanced solid tumor such as melanoma, head and neck, liver or kidney cancer. In DNA form, the CDR3 reads TGCGCCAGCAGCCAAGATCGGAGCGGGGAGGTGGGCACCGGGGAGCTGTTTTTT. Translation gives CASSQDRSGEVGTGELFF.